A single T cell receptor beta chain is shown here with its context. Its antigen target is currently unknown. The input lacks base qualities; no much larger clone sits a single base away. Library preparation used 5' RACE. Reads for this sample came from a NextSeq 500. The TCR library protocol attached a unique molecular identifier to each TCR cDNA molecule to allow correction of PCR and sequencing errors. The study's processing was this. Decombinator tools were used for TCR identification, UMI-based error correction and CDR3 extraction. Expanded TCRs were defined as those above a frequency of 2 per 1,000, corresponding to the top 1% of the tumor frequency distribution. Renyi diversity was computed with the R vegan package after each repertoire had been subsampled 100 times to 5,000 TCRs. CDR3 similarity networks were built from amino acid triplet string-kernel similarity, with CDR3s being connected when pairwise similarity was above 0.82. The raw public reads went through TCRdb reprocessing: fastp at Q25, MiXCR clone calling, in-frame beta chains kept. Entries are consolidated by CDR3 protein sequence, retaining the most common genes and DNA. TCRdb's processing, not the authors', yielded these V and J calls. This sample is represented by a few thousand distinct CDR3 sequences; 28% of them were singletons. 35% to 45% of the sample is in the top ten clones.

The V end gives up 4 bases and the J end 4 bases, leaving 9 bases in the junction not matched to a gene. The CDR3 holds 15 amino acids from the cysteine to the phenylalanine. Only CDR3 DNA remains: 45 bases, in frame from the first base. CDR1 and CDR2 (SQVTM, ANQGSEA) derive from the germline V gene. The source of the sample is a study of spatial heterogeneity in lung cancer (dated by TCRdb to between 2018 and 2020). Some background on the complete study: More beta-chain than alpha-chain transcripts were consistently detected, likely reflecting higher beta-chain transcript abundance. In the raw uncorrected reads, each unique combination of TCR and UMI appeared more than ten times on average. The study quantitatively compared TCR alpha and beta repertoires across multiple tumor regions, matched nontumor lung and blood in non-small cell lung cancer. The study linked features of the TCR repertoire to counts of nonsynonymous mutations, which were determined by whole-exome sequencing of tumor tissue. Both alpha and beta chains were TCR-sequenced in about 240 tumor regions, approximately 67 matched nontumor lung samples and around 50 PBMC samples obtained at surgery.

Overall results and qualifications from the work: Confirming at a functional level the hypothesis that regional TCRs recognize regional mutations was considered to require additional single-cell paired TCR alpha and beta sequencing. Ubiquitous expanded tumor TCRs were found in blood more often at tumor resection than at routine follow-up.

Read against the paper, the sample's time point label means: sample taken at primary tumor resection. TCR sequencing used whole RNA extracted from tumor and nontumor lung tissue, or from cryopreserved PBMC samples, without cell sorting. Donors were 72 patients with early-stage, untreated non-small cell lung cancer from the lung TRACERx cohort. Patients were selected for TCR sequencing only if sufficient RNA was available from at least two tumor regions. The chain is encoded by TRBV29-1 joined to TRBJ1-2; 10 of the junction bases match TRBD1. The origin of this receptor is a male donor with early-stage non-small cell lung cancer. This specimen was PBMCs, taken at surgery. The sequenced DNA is TGCAGCGTTGGGGATGACAGGGGGCAACTCTATGGCTACACCTTC. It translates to CSVGDDRGQLYGYTF.